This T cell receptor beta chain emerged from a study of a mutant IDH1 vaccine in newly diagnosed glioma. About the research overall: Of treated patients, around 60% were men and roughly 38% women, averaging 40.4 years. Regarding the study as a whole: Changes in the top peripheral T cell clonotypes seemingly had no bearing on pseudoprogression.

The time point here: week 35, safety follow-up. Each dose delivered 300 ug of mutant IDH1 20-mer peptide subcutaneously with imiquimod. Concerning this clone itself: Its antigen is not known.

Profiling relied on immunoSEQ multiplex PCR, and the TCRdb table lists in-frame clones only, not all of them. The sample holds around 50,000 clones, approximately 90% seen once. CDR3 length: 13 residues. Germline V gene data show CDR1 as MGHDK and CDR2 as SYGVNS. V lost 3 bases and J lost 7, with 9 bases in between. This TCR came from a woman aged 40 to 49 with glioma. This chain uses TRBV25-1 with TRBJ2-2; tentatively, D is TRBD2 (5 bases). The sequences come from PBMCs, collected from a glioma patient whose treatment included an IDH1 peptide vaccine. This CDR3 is CASSDGGHGELFF. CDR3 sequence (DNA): TGTGCCAGCAGTGACGGCGGGCACGGGGAGCTGTTTTTT.